This T cell receptor beta chain derives from a study of Ad26.COV2.S vaccination and SARS-CoV-2 variants. Study as a whole: Among those in the COV1001 Ad26.COV2.S trial arm was the donor. Ad26.COV2.S given intramuscularly, once or twice 56 days apart. The study, taken as a whole, reports: It was reported that spike-specific CD8+ and CD4+ T cell responses were substantially broad after vaccination.

Germline V gene data show CDR1 as MGHDK and CDR2 as SYGVNS. CDR3 size: 14 residues. V lost 1 base, J lost 1 base, and 7 bases lay in between. Noted treatment: about 20 received Ad26.COV2.S at low or high dose, single or two shots; five or six received placebo; per-sample allocation not given. Samples were taken on day 63 after the first vaccine or placebo injection. Boston hosted the donor, who was an adult aged 18-55 years. Only in-frame clones appear in the TCRdb table, and some are missing; sequencing was by immunoSEQ multiplex PCR. In the table there are 300,000 to 400,000 clones, around 89% of which are singletons. Regarding this clone: The antigen is undetermined.

This chain joins TRBV25-1 and TRBJ2-5, with TRBD1 as a possible D gene (5 bases). The TCR comes from a person aged 18 to 65 who received the Ad26.COV2.S COVID-19 vaccine or a placebo. The source was peripheral blood, collected in a trial of Ad26.COV2.S vaccine versus placebo. The CDR3 DNA reads TGTGCCAGCAGTGAATGGGGCAGCCAAGAGACCCAGTACTTC. Its translation is CASSEWGSQETQYF.